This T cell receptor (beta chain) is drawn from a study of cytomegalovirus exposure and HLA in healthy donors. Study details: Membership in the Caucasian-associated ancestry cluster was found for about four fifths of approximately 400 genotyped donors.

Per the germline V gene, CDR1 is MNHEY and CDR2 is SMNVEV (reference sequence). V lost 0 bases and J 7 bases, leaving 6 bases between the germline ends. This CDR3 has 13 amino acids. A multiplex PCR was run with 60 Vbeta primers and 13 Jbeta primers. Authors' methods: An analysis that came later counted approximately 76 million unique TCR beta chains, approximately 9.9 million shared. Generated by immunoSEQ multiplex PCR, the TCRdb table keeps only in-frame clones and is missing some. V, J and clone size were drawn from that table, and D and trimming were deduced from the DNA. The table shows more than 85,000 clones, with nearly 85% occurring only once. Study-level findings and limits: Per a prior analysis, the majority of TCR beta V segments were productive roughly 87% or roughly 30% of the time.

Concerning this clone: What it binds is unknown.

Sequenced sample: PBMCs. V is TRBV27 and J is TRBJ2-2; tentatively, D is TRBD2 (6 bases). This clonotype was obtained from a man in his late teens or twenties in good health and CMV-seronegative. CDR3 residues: CASSLSGGGELFF. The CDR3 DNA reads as TGTGCCAGCAGTTTATCCGGGGGCGGGGAGCTGTTTTTT.